The sequence of this TCR beta chain was determined in a study of CD8 T cells in ankylosing spondylitis. CDR1 SGHAT and CDR2 FQNNGV come from the germline V gene. This CDR3 has 16 residues. V was pared by 2 bases and J by 2 bases, with 14 bases between. With regard to this clonotype: Antigen: not known.

Quantitative 5'-RACE with molecular barcodes was used to make the TCR beta libraries. TCRdb called the 5' RACE reads again in MiXCR, with one record for every CDR3 protein. This table has over 30,000 distinct CDR3 sequences, roughly 9.6% appearing once. General observations from the study: A motif of under ten highly homologous TCR beta variants was seen as apparently characteristic of ankylosing spondylitis blood. Researchers report that disease-linked clones proved CD8+ and relatively rare in peripheral blood.

The chain carries TRBV11-2 and TRBJ2-3; D is possibly TRBD2 (5 bases). Sequenced material: synovial fluid, either unsorted or a sorted T cell fraction (not recorded which). The sequence derives from a male donor with ankylosing spondylitis. The CDR3 DNA reads TGTGCCAGCAGCTTAAAACCGGCGGGCGCCACAGATACGCAGTATTTT. It encodes CASSLKPAGATDTQYF.